This entry is about one T cell receptor (beta chain). Its specificity is unknown. The entry originates in a study of Ad26.COV2.S vaccination and SARS-CoV-2 variants. Study-level findings and limits: It is possible that the TCR breadth and depth analyses underestimated the total T cell responses.

The protocol was immunoSEQ multiplex PCR, while the TCRdb copy is restricted to in-frame clones and leaves out a portion. Of more than 120,000 clones in the sample, roughly 89% were seen once. Germline CDR1 and CDR2: SGHRS and YFSETQ. This CDR3 comprises 13 residues. The V end lost 6 bases, the J end lost 6 bases, and 15 bases lay between the germline ends. This receptor was obtained from a human donor who had recovered from COVID-19. The sequenced sample was peripheral blood, obtained after recovery from COVID-19. The chain couples TRBV5-1 to TRBJ1-2, with D possibly TRBD1 on 5 matching bases. CDR3 protein: CASTDRGGNGYTF. CDR3 DNA: TGCGCCAGCACCGACAGAGGCGGAAATGGCTACACCTTC.